This T cell receptor beta chain is drawn from a study of vaccination and CD4 T cells after COVID-19. Study-wide context: Once diagnosed, patients had post-COVID samples drawn a median roughly 110 days later (range 35 to 161).

The CDR3 covers 10 residues. V was cut by 5 bases and J by 8 bases, with 4 bases left in between. From germline, CDR1 is MDHEN and CDR2 SYDVKM. As for treatment: approximately nine-day PBMC culture with coronavirus spike peptide pools or control peptides (ViraFEST assay). Peptide-pool expansion of antigen-specific T cells preceded TCR sequencing in ViraFEST. Oncomine TCR Beta short-read sequencing was applied to DNA from cultured CD4+ T cells. A single record per CDR3 protein comes from TCRdb applying MiXCR to the PCR reads. The data contain about 9,600 distinct CDR3 sequences, approximately 25% of them singletons. Regarding this clonotype: Its specificity is unknown.

The clonotype comes from a human donor who had recovered from COVID-19. The sequencing used CD4+ T cells from blood, cultured in vitro, collected after SARS-CoV-2 vaccination. This chain uses TRBV28 with TRBJ2-1; D is ambiguous. The CDR3 DNA sequence: TGTGCCAGCAGTGATTATGAGCAGTTCTTC. Translated, it gives CASSDYEQFF.